The entry that follows covers one T cell receptor beta chain sequence. Its target is unknown. Assay: immunoSEQ multiplex PCR; the TCRdb copy retains only in-frame clones and omits some. Of some 64,000 clones in the sample, 85% to 95% were seen once. The record originates from a study of graft-versus-host responses after intestinal transplantation. Study conclusions and caveats: Allograft graft-versus-host to host-versus-graft clonal ratios ran high in patients with graft-donor T cell macrochimerism. GvH clones turned up in recipient marrow; some had shown up first in ileum or blood.

Germline V gene sequence: CDR1 SGHRS, CDR2 YFSETQ. The CDR3 is made up of 19 amino acids. V lost 0 bases, J lost 0 bases, and 5 bases stayed unmatched. This TCR derives from a human donor who was the organ donor for an intestinal transplant. This specimen was unstimulated CD8+ T cells sorted from spleen or lymph node cells, taken before transplant. V gene TRBV5-1 combines with J gene TRBJ2-3; 15 bases map to TRBD2. The CDR3 DNA reads as TGCGCCAGCAGCTTGGAGGGACTAGCGGGAGGAGGGAGCACAGATACGCAGTATTTT. Amino acids: CASSLEGLAGGGSTDTQYF.